This T cell receptor beta chain was recorded in a study of regulatory T cells in long-lasting Graves disease. The CDR3 runs 15 residues. V lost 6 bases to trimming and J lost 7 bases; unmatched junction nucleotides: 8. In this sample, this clonotype turned up many times. Time point meaning: newly diagnosed GD, antithyroid drugs for less than 3 months. Researchers made the TCR library from RNA that was extracted from PBMCs. TCR beta libraries were built with iRepertoire HTBI primers and Arm-PCR of CDR3 regions. One entry per CDR3 protein results from TCRdb running MiXCR on the multiplex PCR reads. This table holds 450,000 to 500,000 distinct CDR3 sequences, roughly 17% found once. The data also belong to a second study, concerning T cells in Graves' hyperthyroidism and ophthalmopathy. That source adds: Patients showing uncontrolled infection, other autoimmune disease, pregnancy or lactation were ineligible. Expanded thyroid clonotypes (above 0.001) were mostly also found in blood.

The source was peripheral blood mononuclear cells (PBMCs), collected at new diagnosis, from a patient treated with antithyroid drugs. This chain joins TRBV12-3 or TRBV12-4 and TRBJ2-2, with 10 bases aligning to TRBD1. The TCR comes from a man aged 40-55 years with Graves disease. The CDR3 nucleotides are TGTGCCAGCAGCCGACAGGGGGCGCAGGGCGGGGAGCTGTTTTTT. Translated, it gives CASSRQGAQGGELFF.